The source of this TCR beta chain is a study of shared clonotypes between healthy human individuals. CD4+ cells yielded CD45RA+ naive and CD45RA-negative memory subsets. TCRdb keeps only in-frame clones here, not all; method: immunoSEQ multiplex PCR. This table holds 1 million to 1.2 million clones, about 80% found once. This CDR3 is built from 15 residues. V dropped 3 bases and J dropped 8 bases, with 17 bases sitting between them. The germline V gene has CDR1 LGHNA and CDR2 YSLEER. This TCR was sampled from a man between 18 and 35 years old in good health. Some clones in this sample may be carry-over from other donors' samples. This sequence joins TRBV4-3 and TRBJ2-1; D is perhaps TRBD2 (7 bases). The sequencing input was memory CD4+ T cells from PBMCs. Stated subset: CD45RA-negative fraction. The CDR3 DNA reads as TGCGCCAGCAGCCAGCAACAGGGAGGGTCCGATGAGCAGTTCTTC. Translating gives CASSQQQGGSDEQFF.